Below, one TCR beta chain is given with its context. Survey-level resolution applied to immunoSEQ assay v3.0. The data were produced by immunoSEQ multiplex PCR, yet TCRdb's version contains in-frame clones alone and is incomplete. The sample gives some 28,000 clones, 75% to 90% of which show up once; approximately 10% is in the top ten. This entry is derived from a study of long-term antiretroviral therapy in people with HIV. Material: unsorted PBMCs, obtained 2.8 years after starting antiretroviral therapy. This TCR was sampled from a man aged 25-45 years with HIV.

The CDR3 bases are TGTGCCAGCAGTGAAAGACTCTGGGGATCACCCCTCCACTTT. Amino acids: CASSERLWGSPLHF. The chain employs TRBV2 and TRBJ1-6; D unclear. The CDR3 is 14 amino acids. V was trimmed by 2 bases and J by 10 bases, leaving 12 bases between them. Germline values: CDR1 SNHLY, CDR2 FYNNEI.